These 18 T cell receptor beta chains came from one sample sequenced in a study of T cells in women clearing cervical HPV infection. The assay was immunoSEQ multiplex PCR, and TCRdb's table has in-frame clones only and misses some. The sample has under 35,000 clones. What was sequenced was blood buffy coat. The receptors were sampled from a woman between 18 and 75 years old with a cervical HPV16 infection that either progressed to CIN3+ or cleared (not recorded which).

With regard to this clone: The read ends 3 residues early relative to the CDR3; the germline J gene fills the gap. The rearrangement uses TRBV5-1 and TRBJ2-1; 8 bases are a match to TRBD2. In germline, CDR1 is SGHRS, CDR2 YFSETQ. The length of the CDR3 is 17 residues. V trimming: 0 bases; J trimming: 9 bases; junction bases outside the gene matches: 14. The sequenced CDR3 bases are TGCGCCAGCAGCTTGGCCAGGACCGGGGGGGCCGGAATTGAG. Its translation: CASSLARTGGAGIE. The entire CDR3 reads CASSLARTGGAGIEQFF.

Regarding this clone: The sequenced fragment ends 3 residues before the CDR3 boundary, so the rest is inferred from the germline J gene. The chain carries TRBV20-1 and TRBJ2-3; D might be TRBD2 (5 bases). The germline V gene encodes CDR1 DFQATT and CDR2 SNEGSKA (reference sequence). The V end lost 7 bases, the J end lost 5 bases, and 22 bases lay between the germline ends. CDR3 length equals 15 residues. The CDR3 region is CSDLVARRNVDTQYF. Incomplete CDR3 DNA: TGCAGTGATCTGGTAGCGCGGAGAAATGTAGATACG.

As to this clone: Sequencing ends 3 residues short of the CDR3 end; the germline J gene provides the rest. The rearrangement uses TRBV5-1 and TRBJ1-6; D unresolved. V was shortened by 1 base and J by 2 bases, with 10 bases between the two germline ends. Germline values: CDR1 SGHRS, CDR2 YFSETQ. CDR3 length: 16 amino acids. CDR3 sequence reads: CASSLSVRAYNSPLHF. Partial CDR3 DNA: TGCGCCAGCAGCTTGAGTGTTAGGGCCTATAATTCACCC.

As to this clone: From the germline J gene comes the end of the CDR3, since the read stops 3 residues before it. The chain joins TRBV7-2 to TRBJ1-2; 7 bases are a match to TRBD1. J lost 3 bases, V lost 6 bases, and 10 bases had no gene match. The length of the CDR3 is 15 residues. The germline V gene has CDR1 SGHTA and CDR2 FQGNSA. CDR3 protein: CASREEAGGYYGYTF. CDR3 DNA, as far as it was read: TGTGCCAGCAGGGAAGAGGCAGGGGGGTACTATGGC. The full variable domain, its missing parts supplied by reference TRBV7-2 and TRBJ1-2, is GAGVSQSPSNKVTEKGKDVELRCDPISGHTALYWYRQSLGQGLEFLIYFQGNSAPDKSGLPSDRFSAERTGGSVSTLTIQRTQQEDSAVYLCASREEAGGYYGYTFGSGTRLTVV.

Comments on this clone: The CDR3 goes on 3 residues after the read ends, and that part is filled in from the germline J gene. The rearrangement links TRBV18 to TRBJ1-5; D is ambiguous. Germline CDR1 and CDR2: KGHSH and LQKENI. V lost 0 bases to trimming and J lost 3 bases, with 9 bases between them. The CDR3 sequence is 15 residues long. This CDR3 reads CASSPPTGNNQPQHF. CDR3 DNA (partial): TGTGCCAGCTCACCACCGACGGGGAACAATCAGCCC.

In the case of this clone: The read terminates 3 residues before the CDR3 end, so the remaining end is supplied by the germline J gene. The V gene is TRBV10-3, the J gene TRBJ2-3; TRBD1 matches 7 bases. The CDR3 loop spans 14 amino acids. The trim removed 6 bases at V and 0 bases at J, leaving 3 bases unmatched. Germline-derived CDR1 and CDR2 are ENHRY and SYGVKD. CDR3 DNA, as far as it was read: TGTGCCATCAGGGGGACAGTTAGCACAGATACG. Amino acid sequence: CAIRGTVSTDT. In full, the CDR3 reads CAIRGTVSTDTQYF.

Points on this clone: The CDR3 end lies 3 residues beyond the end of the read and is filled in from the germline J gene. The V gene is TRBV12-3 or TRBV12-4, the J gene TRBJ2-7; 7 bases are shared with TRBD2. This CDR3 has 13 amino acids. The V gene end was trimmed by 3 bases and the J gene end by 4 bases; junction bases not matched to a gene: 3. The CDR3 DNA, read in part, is TGTGCCAGCAGTTTCGGGGGGTCGTACGAG. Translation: CASSFGGSYE. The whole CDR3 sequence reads CASSFGGSYEQYF.

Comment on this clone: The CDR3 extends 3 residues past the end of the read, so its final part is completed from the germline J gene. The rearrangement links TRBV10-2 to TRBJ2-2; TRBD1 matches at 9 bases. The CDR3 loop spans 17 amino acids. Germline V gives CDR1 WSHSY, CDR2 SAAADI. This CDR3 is CASSEVPGQGYNSPLFF. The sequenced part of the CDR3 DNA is TGCGCCAGCAGTGAGGTCCCGGGACAGGGATATAATTCACCG.

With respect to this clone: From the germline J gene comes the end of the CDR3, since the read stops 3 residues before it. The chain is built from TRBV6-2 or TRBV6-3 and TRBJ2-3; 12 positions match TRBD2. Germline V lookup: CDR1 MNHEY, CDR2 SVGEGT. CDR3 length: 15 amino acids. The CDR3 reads CASRSLLAGGETQYF. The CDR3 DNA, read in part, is TGTGCCAGCAGATCCTTACTAGCGGGGGGAGAAACG.

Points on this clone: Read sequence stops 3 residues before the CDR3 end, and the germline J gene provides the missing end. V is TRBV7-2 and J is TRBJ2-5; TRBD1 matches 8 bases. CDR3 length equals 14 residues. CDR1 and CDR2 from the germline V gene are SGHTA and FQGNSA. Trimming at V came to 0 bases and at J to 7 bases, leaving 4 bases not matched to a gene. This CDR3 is CASSLARGQGTQYF. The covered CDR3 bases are TGTGCCAGCAGCTTAGCCCGCGGACAGGGGACC.

The CDR3 loop reads CSARDLIPGNEQFF. CDR3 bases read: TGCAGTGCTAGAGATTTGATTCCGGGCAATGAG. The chain uses TRBV20-1 and TRBJ2-1; D is unresolved. The CDR3 end falls 3 residues outside the read, so it is completed with the germline J gene. The CDR3 is made up of 14 amino acids. Deletions cut 0 bases from V and 6 bases from J, with 12 bases between. Germline V CDR1 and CDR2: DFQATT, SNEGSKA (reference sequence).

CDR3 in amino acids: CASSFGDRVYEQYF. Partial CDR3 DNA: TGTGCCAGCAGCTTTGGGGACAGGGTCTACGAG. The J gene is TRBJ2-7, the V gene TRBV5-5, with TRBD1 identical over 9 bases. The CDR3 goes on 3 residues after the read ends, and that part is filled in from the germline J gene. The CDR3 is 14 amino acids. The V and J ends lost 2 bases and 3 bases, in that order; junction bases with no gene match: 3. In germline, CDR1 is SGHKS, CDR2 YYEKEE (reference sequence). Full variable domain (missing parts from reference TRBV5-5 and TRBJ2-7): DAGVTQSPTHLIKTRGQQVTLRCSPISGHKSVSWYQQVLGQGPQFIFQYYEKEERGRGNFPDRFSARQFPNYSSELNVNALLLGDSALYLCASSFGDRVYEQYFGPGTRLTVT.

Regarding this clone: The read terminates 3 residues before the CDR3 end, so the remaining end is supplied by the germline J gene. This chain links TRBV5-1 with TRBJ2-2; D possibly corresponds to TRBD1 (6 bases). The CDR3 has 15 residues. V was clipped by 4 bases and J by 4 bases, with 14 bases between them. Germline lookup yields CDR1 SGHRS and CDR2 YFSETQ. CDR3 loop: CASSKGEGVTGELFF. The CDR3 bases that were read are TGCGCCAGCAGCAAGGGAGAGGGGGTCACCGGGGAG.

The sequenced CDR3 bases are TGCAGCGTCGCCATTACAGGGGCTGGC. It encodes CSVAITGAG. The entire CDR3 sequence reads CSVAITGAGYTF. The chain uses TRBV29-1 and TRBJ1-2; 7 positions agree with TRBD1. Sequencing ends 3 residues short of the CDR3 end; the germline J gene provides the rest. Unmatched junction bases numbered 8, after V lost 6 bases and J lost 7 bases. Germline CDR1 reads SQVTM; CDR2 reads ANQGSEA. This CDR3 is built from 12 residues.

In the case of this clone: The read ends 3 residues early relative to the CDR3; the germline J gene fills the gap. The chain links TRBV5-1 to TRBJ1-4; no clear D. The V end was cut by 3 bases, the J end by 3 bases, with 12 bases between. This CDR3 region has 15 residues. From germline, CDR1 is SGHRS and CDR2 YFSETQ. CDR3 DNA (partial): TGCGCCAGCAGCTCGGAAGATAGGGCTAATGAAAAA. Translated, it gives CASSSEDRANEK. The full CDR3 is CASSSEDRANEKLFF.

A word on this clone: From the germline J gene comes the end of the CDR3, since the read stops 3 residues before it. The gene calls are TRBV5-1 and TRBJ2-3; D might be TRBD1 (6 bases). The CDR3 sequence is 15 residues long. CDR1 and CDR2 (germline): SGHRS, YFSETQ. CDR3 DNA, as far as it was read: TGCGCCAGCAGCCGTTTACGGACAGACCAAGAGACG. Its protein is CASSRLRTDQET. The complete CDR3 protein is CASSRLRTDQETQYF.

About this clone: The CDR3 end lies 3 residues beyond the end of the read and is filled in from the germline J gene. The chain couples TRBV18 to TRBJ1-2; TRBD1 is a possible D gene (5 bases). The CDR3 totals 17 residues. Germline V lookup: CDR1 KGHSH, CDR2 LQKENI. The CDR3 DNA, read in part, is TGTGCCAGCTCACCTCGACTAGCGGGGGGGGGAGAGAATGAC. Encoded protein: CASSPRLAGGGEND. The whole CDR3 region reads CASSPRLAGGGENDYTF.

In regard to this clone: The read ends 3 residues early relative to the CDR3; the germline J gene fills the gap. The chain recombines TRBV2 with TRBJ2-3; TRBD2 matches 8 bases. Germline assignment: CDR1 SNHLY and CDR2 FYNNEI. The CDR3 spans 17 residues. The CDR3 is CASSEGMGLGSVETQYF. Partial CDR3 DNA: TGTGCCAGCAGTGAAGGAATGGGACTAGGGTCGGTAGAGACG.